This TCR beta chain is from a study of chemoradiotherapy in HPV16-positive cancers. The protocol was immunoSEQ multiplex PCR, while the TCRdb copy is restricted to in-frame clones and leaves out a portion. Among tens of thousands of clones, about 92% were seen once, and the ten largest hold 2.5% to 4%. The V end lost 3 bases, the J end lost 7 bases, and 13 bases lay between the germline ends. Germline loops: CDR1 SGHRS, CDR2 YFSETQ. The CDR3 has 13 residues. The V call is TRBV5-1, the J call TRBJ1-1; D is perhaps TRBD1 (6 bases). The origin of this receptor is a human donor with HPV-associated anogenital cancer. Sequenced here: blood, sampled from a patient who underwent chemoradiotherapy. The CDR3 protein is CASSSIEQGEAFF. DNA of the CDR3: TGCGCCAGCAGCTCGATAGAACAGGGTGAAGCTTTCTTT.